A selection of T cell receptor beta chains follows, all from one sample in a study of cytomegalovirus exposure and HLA in healthy donors. Method: immunoSEQ multiplex PCR; TCRdb's copy keeps in-frame clones and lacks some. The sample carries fewer than 200,000 clones, more than 70% recorded once. The specimen was PBMCs. Every receptor here comes from a woman in her forties or fifties in good health and CMV-seropositive. CDR3s include the opening cysteine and the closing phenylalanine or tryptophan. Each record gives: J gene, clone size, V gene, D gene, CDR3 DNA, CDR3 protein. The D gene is left open where the match is weak. Size is omitted from some rows. Given values are once, few, many or a class for expanded clones.

>TRBJ2-7|.|TRBV7-9|TRBD1
TGTGCCAGCAGCTTGAGTATACGACAGGGCCACGAGCAGTACTTC
CASSLSIRQGHEQYF
>TRBJ1-3|.|TRBV18|TRBD1
TGTGCCAGCTCACCTGGACAGGGAATCGGAGGAAACACCATATATTTT
CASSPGQGIGGNTIYF
>TRBJ1-2|.|TRBV4-2|TRBD1
TGTGCCGTATTAGGACAGGGGGCTGGTGGCTACACCTTC
CAVLGQGAGGYTF
>TRBJ2-6|.|TRBV9|TRBD2
TGTGCCAGCAGCGTCCTAGCGGGGGGTGATGGGGCCAACGTCCTGACTTTC
CASSVLAGGDGANVLTF
>TRBJ2-2|.|TRBV7-3|.
TGTGCCAGCAGCCCCCAGGTCGGGGAGCTGTTTTTT
CASSPQVGELFF
>TRBJ2-1|.|TRBV5-1|.
TGCGCCAGCAGCCAGACGGCGGGACGTCGCTACAATGAGCAGTTCTTC
CASSQTAGRRYNEQFF
>TRBJ2-3|once|TRBV21-1|.
TGTGCCAGCAGCAATTCGAAGCGGACTAGCGGGGGGGCTGGCACAGATACGCAGTATTTT
CASSNSKRTSGGAGTDTQYF
>TRBJ2-5|.|TRBV19|.
TGTGCCAGTAGCCCTAGCGACCAAGAGACCCAGTACTTC
CASSPSDQETQYF
>TRBJ2-3|.|TRBV19|.
TGTGCCAGTAGTTTTGCCGGGAGAGGCACAGATACGCAGTATTTT
CASSFAGRGTDTQYF
>TRBJ2-1|.|TRBV2|TRBD2
TGTGCCGCCGGGGGGGATTACAATGAGCAGTTCTTC
CAAGGDYNEQFF
>TRBJ2-7|.|TRBV19|.
TGTGCCAGTAGTCGGGAAGCCACTTCCTACGAGCAGTACTTC
CASSREATSYEQYF
>TRBJ1-2|.|TRBV5-1|.
TGCGCCAGCAGCCTCACCGGGACAACGGGTTATGGCTACACCTTC
CASSLTGTTGYGYTF
>TRBJ1-5|.|TRBV27|.
TGTGCCAGCAGTTTCAGTAGCAATCAGCCCCAGCATTTT
CASSFSSNQPQHF
>TRBJ2-5|.|TRBV4-1|TRBD1
TGCGCCAGCAGCCAGGGACAGCAAGAGACCCAGTACTTC
CASSQGQQETQYF
>TRBJ1-1|.|TRBV18|.
TGTGCCAGCTCGCAGACAGGTCTGCACACTGAAGCTTTCTTT
CASSQTGLHTEAFF
>TRBJ2-5|.|TRBV9|.
TGTGCCAGCAGCGTAGGCGTCGGGGAGACCCAGTACTTC
CASSVGVGETQYF
>TRBJ1-4|.|TRBV27|.
TGTGCCAGCAGAGCTGGTATCGCAACTAATGAAAAACTGTTTTTT
CASRAGIATNEKLFF
>TRBJ2-7|.|TRBV28|.
TGTGCCAGCAGTTTATCAGGGCTCAGCTCCTACGAGCAGTACTTC
CASSLSGLSSYEQYF
>TRBJ2-1|.|TRBV30|.
TGTGCCTGGAGTGGGGCCGTGGCGGGGACGTACAATGAGCAGTTCTTC
CAWSGAVAGTYNEQFF
>TRBJ2-1|once|TRBV29-1|TRBD2
TGCAGCGTTGACCAAGACGCGGGGGATGAGCAGTTCTTC
CSVDQDAGDEQFF
>TRBJ1-2|once|TRBV11-1|.
TGTGCCAGCAGCTTGGGAGAGACCGGTGGCTACACCTTC
CASSLGETGGYTF
>TRBJ1-1|once|TRBV27|.
TGTGCCAGCAGTTTATCTGTAGGGGCGAACACTGAAGCTTTCTTT
CASSLSVGANTEAFF
>TRBJ1-2|.|TRBV28|.
TGTGCCAGCAGGAGGGAGGGGAAGCCCATCTATGGCTACACCTTC
CASRREGKPIYGYTF
>TRBJ2-3|.|TRBV6-4|TRBD1
TGTGCCAGCAGTGGACAGGGGGCTGCAGATACGCAGTATTTT
CASSGQGAADTQYF
>TRBJ2-7|.|TRBV27|TRBD1
TGTGCCAGCAGTTTGTCCCCCGGGACAGGGAGTGAGCAGTACTTC
CASSLSPGTGSEQYF
>TRBJ1-5|few|TRBV6-1|TRBD1
TGTGCCAGCAGTGAAGCGACCGGGACAGTGAGAAGCAATCAGCCCCAGCATTTT
CASSEATGTVRSNQPQHF
>TRBJ1-1|.|TRBV5-8|.
TGTGCCAGCAGCTCGCTCGAGTACCCTGACTCGAACACTGAAGCTTTCTTT
CASSSLEYPDSNTEAFF
>TRBJ2-1|.|TRBV10-3|.
TGTGCCATCAGTGAGTCGAGCTCCCCTATAAGGAGTGAGCAGTTCTTC
CAISESSSPIRSEQFF
>TRBJ1-5|few|TRBV2|TRBD1
TGTGCCAGCAGTATTGGACCGGGACAGGGGCATCAGCCCCAGCATTTT
CASSIGPGQGHQPQHF
>TRBJ2-7|.|TRBV4-1|TRBD2
TGCGCCAGCAGCGCTCGCCCTAGCGGGGGGGCGTTCTACGAGCAGTACTTC
CASSARPSGGAFYEQYF
>TRBJ2-7|.|TRBV5-4|.
TGTGCCAGCAGGGACCAGGGGGGCCCCTACGAGCAGTACTTC
CASRDQGGPYEQYF
>TRBJ1-2|once|TRBV13|.
TGTGCCAGCAGCTTAGAAAGGATCCTGGAGGGCTACACCTTC
CASSLERILEGYTF
>TRBJ1-2|.|TRBV9|.
TGTGCCAGCAGCGTAGTCGAGGGCGGCTACACCTTC
CASSVVEGGYTF
>TRBJ2-2|.|TRBV10-2|TRBD2
TGCGCCAGCACCCTGCTAGCGGGGGAGACTTACACCGGGGAGCTGTTTTTT
CASTLLAGETYTGELFF
>TRBJ2-5|.|TRBV7-8|TRBD2
TGTGCCAGCAGCTTAGCCGGACTAGCGGGGGGGTTAGAGACCCAGTACTTC
CASSLAGLAGGLETQYF
>TRBJ1-2|.|TRBV6-5|TRBD1
TGTGCCAGCGGGACAGGGGTTACCTATGGCTACACCTTC
CASGTGVTYGYTF